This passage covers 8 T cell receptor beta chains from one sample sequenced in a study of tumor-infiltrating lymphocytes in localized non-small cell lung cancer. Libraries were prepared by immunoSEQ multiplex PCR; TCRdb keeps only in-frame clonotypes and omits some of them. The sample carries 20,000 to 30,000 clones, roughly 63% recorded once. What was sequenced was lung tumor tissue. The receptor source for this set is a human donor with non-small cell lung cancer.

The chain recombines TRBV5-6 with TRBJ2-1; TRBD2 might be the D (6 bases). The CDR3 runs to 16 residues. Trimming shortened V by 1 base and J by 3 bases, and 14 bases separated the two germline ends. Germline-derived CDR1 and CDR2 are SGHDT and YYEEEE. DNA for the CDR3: TGTGCCAGCAGCTTGACCGGGAGACTTATCTACAATGAGCAGTTCTTC. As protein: CASSLTGRLIYNEQFF. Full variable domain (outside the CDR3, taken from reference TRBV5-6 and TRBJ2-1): DAGVTQSPTHLIKTRGQQVTLRCSPKSGHDTVSWYQQALGQGPQFIFQYYEEEERQRGNFPDRFSGHQFPNYSSELNVNALLLGDSALYLCASSLTGRLIYNEQFFGPGTRLTVL.

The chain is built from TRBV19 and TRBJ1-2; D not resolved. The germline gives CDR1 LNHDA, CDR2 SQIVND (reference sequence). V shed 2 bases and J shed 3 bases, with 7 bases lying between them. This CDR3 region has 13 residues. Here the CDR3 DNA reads TGTGCCAGTAGTATAAGGGCAGACTATGGCTACACCTTC. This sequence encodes CASSIRADYGYTF.

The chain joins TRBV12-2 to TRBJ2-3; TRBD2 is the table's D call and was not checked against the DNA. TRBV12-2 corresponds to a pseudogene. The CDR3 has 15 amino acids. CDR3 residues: CASSPGVSVTDTQYF. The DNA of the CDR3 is TGTGCCAGCAGCCCGGGGGTTTCGGTCACAGATACGCAGTATTTT.

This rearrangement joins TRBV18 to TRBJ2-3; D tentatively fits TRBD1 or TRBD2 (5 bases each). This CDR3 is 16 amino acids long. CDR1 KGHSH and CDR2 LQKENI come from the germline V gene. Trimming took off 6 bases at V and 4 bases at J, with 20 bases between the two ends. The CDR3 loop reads CASSKAQGAGSDTQYF. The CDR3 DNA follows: TGTGCCAGCTCTAAGGCCCAGGGAGCAGGATCAGATACGCAGTATTTT.

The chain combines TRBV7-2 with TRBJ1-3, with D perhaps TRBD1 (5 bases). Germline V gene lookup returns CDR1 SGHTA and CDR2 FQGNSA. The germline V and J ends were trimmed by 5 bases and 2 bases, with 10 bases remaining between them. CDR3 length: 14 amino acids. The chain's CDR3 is CASSALGAGNTIYF. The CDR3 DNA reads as TGTGCCAGCAGCGCTTTGGGGGCTGGAAACACCATATATTTT.

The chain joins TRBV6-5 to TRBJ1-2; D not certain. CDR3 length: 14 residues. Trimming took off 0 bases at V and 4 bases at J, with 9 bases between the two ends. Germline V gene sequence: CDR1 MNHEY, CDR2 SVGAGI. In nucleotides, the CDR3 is TGTGCCAGCAGTTACTCACGGGAGCTCTATGGCTACACCTTC. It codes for CASSYSRELYGYTF.

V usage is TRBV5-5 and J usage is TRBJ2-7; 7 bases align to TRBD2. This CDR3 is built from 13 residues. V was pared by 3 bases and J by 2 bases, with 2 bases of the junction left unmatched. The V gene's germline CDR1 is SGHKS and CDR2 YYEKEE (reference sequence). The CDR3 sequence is CASSWTSTYEQYF. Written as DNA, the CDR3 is TGTGCCAGCAGCTGGACTAGTACCTACGAGCAGTACTTC.

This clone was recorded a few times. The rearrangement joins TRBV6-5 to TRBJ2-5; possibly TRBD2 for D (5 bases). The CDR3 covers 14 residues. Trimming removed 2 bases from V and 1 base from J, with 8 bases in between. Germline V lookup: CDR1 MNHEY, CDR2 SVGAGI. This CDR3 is CASSYVSGQETQYF. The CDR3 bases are TGTGCCAGCAGTTACGTCAGCGGCCAAGAGACCCAGTACTTC.